A selection of T cell receptor beta chains follows, all from one sample in a study of T cells in Graves' hyperthyroidism and ophthalmopathy. One entry per CDR3 protein, called by TCRdb with MiXCR from the multiplex PCR reads. This table has hundreds of thousands of distinct CDR3 sequences, 14% appearing once. The sequencing sample was made of blood. These TCRs come from a woman under 30 with Graves' hyperthyroidism. Both conserved end residues are part of each CDR3. The D gene is left open where the match is weak. A row's size may be missing; if present it is once, few, many or a size class.

V	J	size	D	CDR3	DNA
TRBV10-2	TRBJ2-5	.	TRBD1	CASSDPGQGTKTQYF	TGCGCCAGCAGTGATCCGGGACAGGGTACTAAGACCCAGTACTTC
TRBV28	TRBJ2-3	many	.	CASSLGPRDTQYF	TGTGCCAGCAGTTTAGGACCCCGGGATACGCAGTATTTT
TRBV25-1	TRBJ2-3	.	.	CASSEWKLSTDTQYF	TGTGCCAGCAGTGAATGGAAGTTGAGCACAGATACGCAGTATTTT
TRBV6-1	TRBJ2-1	few	.	CASRRGTGYNEQFF	TGTGCCAGCAGGAGGGGGACTGGATACAATGAGCAGTTCTTC
TRBV2	TRBJ1-5	many	.	CASRARQVQPQHF	TGTGCCAGCAGGGCTAGACAGGTTCAGCCCCAGCATTTT
TRBV28	TRBJ2-3	many	TRBD1	CASSSDRATDTQYF	TGTGCCAGCAGCTCGGACAGGGCGACAGATACGCAGTATTTT
TRBV12-3/TRBV12-4	TRBJ2-7	few	.	CASSPSYPGRGYEQYF	TGTGCCAGCAGCCCCTCGTATCCGGGCAGGGGCTACGAGCAGTACTTC
TRBV12-3/TRBV12-4	TRBJ2-1	many	TRBD2	CASSPNKDTSGRYYEQFF	TGTGCCAGCAGCCCCAACAAGGACACTAGCGGGAGGTACTATGAGCAGTTCTTC
TRBV20-1	TRBJ1-1	many	.	CSARDRGVNTEAFF	TGCAGTGCTAGGGACAGAGGGGTGAACACTGAAGCTTTCTTT
TRBV6-2/TRBV6-3	TRBJ2-1	.	.	CASSYPEAEQFF	TGTGCCAGCAGTTACCCTGAGGCTGAGCAGTTCTTC
TRBV9	TRBJ1-2	.	.	CASSPADYGYTF	TGTGCCAGCAGCCCAGCGGATTATGGCTACACCTTC
TRBV12-3/TRBV12-4	TRBJ2-3	many	TRBD2	CASQFYSGRPDTQYF	TGTGCCTCCCAGTTTTACAGCGGGAGGCCAGATACGCAGTATTTT
TRBV7-6	TRBJ2-3	many	.	CASSPGQGGNTQYF	TGTGCCAGCAGCCCTGGACAGGGAGGGAATACGCAGTATTTT
TRBV5-5	TRBJ1-1	.	TRBD1	CASSRHRGTEAFF	TGTGCCAGCAGCCGCCACAGGGGCACTGAAGCTTTCTTT
TRBV6-1	TRBJ2-7	few	.	CASSLEDSLPYEQYF	TGTGCCAGCAGTTTGGAGGACAGTCTACCCTACGAGCAGTACTTC
TRBV12-3/TRBV12-4	TRBJ2-2	many	TRBD1	CASITDRVVGELFF	TGTGCCAGCATTACGGACAGGGTGGTCGGGGAGCTGTTTTTT
TRBV4-1	TRBJ2-6	.	.	CASSQEYRQAVSGANVLTF	TGCGCCAGCAGCCAAGAATATAGACAGGCGGTCTCTGGGGCCAACGTCCTGACTTTC
TRBV7-8	TRBJ2-3	many	.	CASSLSRLVGTDTQYF	TGTGCCAGCAGCTTATCCCGACTAGTCGGCACAGATACGCAGTATTTT
TRBV19	TRBJ2-1	.	TRBD1	CANDRGDNEQFF	TGTGCCAACGACAGGGGGGACAATGAGCAGTTCTTC
TRBV18	TRBJ1-1	many	.	CASSPSAELNTEAFF	TGTGCCAGCTCACCAAGTGCAGAGCTGAACACTGAAGCTTTCTTT
TRBV13	TRBJ2-3	.	.	CASSSRDPIRDSKWGTDTQYF	TGTGCCAGCAGCTCTAGGGACCCGATCCGGGACTCCAAATGGGGCACAGATACGCAGTATTTT
TRBV6-1	TRBJ2-3	.	TRBD2	CASSWTSGSADTQYF	TGTGCCAGCAGTTGGACTAGCGGGTCGGCAGATACGCAGTATTTT
TRBV30	TRBJ2-1	few	.	CATGRGGNEQFF	TGTGCCACTGGAAGGGGCGGCAATGAGCAGTTCTTC
TRBV4-2	TRBJ1-5	many	.	CASSQSPGDSNQPQHF	TGTGCCAGCAGCCAATCGCCAGGGGATAGCAATCAGCCCCAGCATTTT
TRBV18	TRBJ2-3	many	.	CASSPPGRTDTQYF	TGTGCCAGCTCACCACCGGGCCGCACAGATACGCAGTATTTT
TRBV11-2	TRBJ2-4	many	.	CASSLAKLRDLRNIQYF	TGTGCCAGCAGCTTAGCTAAGCTAAGGGATTTACGAAACATTCAGTACTTC
TRBV12-3/TRBV12-4	TRBJ1-4	few	TRBD1	CASTFLRDSNEKLFF	TGTGCCAGCACCTTCCTCCGGGACAGTAATGAAAAACTGTTTTTT
TRBV6-2/TRBV6-3	TRBJ2-1	many	.	CASSYSGSPWVSEQFF	TGTGCCAGCAGTTACTCGGGGAGTCCGTGGGTTAGTGAGCAGTTCTTC